Included here is one TCR beta chain sequence, with context. Each sample used at least 7 million PBMCs. The CDR3 is 15 residues long. CDR1 MDHEN and CDR2 SYDVKM come from the germline V gene. Trimming took 6 bases from V and 1 from J, leaving 14 bases between them. Primers used in a second PCR of roughly 6 to 11 cycles were a sample-barcoded 5' primer and a J-beta primer mix. The template-switch adaptor was a 5' adaptor with 12 random nucleotides. It tagged each cDNA molecule. TCRdb re-called the 5' RACE reads with MiXCR, one entry per CDR3 protein. The sample includes 790,000 or so distinct CDR3 sequences, 46% of them seen just once. The entry originates in a study of blood T cells in healthy people across ages.

The source is a man older than 75 in good health. The sample was blood. This chain uses TRBV28 with TRBJ2-3; D unclear. The CDR3 DNA follows: TGTGCCAGCAGCACGAGTAACTTCGGCACAGATACGCAGTATTTT. Its protein is CASSTSNFGTDTQYF.